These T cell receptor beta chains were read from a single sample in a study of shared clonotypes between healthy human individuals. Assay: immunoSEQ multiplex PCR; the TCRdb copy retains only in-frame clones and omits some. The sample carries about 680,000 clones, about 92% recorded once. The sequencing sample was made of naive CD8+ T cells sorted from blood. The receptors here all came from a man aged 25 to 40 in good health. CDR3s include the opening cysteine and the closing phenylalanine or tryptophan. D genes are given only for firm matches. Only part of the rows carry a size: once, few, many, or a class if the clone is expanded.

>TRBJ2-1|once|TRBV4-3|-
TGCGCCAGCAGCCAAGGTTCACAGGGTGGAATCCATGAGCAGTTCTTC
CASSQGSQGGIHEQFF
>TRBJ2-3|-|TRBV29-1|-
TGCAGCGTTGACAACGAAAACACAGATACGCAGTATTTT
CSVDNENTDTQYF
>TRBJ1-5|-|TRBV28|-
TGTGCCAGCAGTTCCTTCGGGCAGGATCCAAGTAGCAATCAGCCCCAGCATTTT
CASSSFGQDPSSNQPQHF
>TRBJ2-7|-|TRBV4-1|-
TGCGCCAGCAGCCAAGATTTAGGGGTCGCCTACGAGCAGTACTTC
CASSQDLGVAYEQYF
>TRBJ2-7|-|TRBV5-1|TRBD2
TGCGCCAGCAGCTTGGCGCGGACTAGGTATACCTACGAGCAGTACTTC
CASSLARTRYTYEQYF
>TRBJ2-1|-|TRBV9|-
TGTGCCAGCAGCCCCAGCCAAGGAAGAATCAATGAGCAGTTCTTC
CASSPSQGRINEQFF
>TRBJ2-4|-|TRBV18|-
TGTGCCAACTCACCATCAGGAACTCTAGCCAAAAACATTCAGTACTTC
CANSPSGTLAKNIQYF
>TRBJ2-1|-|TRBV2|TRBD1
TGTGCCAGCAGTGAACCGGCGACAGGGTACTACAATGAGCAGTTCTTC
CASSEPATGYYNEQFF
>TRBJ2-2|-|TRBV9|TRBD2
TGTGCCAGCAGCGTAGGCACTAGCGGGACGGCTGTCACCGGGGAGCTGTTTTTT
CASSVGTSGTAVTGELFF
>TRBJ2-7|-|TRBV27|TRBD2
TGTGCCAGCAGCCGTAGACCGGGACTAGGGGGATACGAGCAGTACTTC
CASSRRPGLGGYEQYF